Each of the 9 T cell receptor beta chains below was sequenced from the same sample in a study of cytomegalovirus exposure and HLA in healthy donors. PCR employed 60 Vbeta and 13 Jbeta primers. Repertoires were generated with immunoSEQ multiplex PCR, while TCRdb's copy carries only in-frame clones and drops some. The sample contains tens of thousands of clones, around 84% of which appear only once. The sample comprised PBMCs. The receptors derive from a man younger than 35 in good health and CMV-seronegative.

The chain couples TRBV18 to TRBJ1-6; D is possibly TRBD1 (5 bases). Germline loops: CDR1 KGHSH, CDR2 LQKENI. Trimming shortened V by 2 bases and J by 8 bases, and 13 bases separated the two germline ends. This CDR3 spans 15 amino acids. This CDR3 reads CASSPSGARDSPLHF. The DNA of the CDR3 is TGTGCCAGCTCACCAAGCGGGGCGAGGGATTCACCCCTCCACTTT.

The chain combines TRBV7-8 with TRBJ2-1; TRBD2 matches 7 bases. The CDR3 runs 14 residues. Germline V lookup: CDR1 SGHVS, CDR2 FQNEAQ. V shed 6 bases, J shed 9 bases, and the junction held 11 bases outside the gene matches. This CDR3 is CASSPRIGGGEQFF. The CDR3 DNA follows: TGTGCCAGCAGTCCCCGGATTGGGGGGGGTGAGCAGTTCTTC.

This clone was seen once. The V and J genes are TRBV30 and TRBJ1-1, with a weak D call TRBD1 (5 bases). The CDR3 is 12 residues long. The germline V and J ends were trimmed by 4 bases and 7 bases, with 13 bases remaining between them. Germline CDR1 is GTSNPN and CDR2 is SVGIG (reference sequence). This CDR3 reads CAWKFRGVEAFF. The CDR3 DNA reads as TGTGCCTGGAAGTTTAGGGGCGTTGAAGCTTTCTTT.

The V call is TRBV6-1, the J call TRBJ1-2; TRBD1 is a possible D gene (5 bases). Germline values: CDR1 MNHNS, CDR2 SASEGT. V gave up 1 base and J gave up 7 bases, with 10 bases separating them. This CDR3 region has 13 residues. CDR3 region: CASSEGGGSGYTF. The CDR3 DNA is TGTGCCAGCAGTGAAGGGGGGGGAAGTGGCTACACCTTC.

The CDR3 coding sequence is TGTGCCAGCAGCGCGATCGGGACAGGGGTCTCCTACGAGCAGTACTTC. Translating gives CASSAIGTGVSYEQYF. The V call is TRBV2, the J call TRBJ2-5; 10 positions agree with TRBD1. The DNA matches TRBJ2-7 better at its end, which makes the J call doubtful. The length of the CDR3 is 16 residues. Germline lookup yields CDR1 SNHLY and CDR2 FYNNEI.

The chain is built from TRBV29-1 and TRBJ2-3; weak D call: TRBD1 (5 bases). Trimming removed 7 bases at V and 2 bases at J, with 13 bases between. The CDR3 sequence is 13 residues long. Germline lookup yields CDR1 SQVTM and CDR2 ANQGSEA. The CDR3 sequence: CSGRQKLTDTQYF. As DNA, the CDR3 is TGCAGCGGAAGACAGAAGCTCACAGATACGCAGTATTTT.

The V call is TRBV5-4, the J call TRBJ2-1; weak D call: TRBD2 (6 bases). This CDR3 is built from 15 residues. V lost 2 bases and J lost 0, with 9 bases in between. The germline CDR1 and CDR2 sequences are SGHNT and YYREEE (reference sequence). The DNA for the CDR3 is TGTGCCAGCAGCTTTGGGGGGAGCTCCTACAATGAGCAGTTCTTC. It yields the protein CASSFGGSSYNEQFF.

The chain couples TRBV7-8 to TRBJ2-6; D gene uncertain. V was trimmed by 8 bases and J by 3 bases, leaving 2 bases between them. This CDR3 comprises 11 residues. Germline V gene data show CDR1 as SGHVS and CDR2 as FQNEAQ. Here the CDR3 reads CASHGANVLTF. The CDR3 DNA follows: TGTGCCAGCCATGGGGCCAACGTCCTGACTTTC.

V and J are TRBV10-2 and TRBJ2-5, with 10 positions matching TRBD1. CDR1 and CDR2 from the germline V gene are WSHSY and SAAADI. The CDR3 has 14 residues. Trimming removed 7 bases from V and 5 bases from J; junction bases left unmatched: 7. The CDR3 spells CASTKDRGMETQYF. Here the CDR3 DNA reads TGCGCCAGCACCAAGGACAGGGGGATGGAGACCCAGTACTTC.